This TCR beta chain emerged from a study of blood T cell repertoires in COVID-19 (dated by TCRdb to 2018 to 2020). The study in broad terms: The collaborator samples originated in the United States, Italy and Spain and spanned the acute and convalescent phases of COVID-19. The material from the prospective study consisted of cDNA or gDNA derived from T cells, B-cell-depleted T cells, or PBMCs. Subjects who had been exposed to COVID-19, were actively infected with it, or had recovered from it provided the deeply sampled blood TCRbeta repertoires that made up the dataset. The repertoires were released in a freely available public database meant as a resource for research on the immune response to SARS-CoV-2. The samples were drawn from two sources: the first 160 participants of the ongoing ImmuneRACE study, and approximately 1,300 subjects contributed by 6 global collaborators. The sample metadata nearly always contained a de-identified subject ID, COVID-19 status, age in years and sex. Where HLA class I and class II types were available, the types were taken from metadata supplied by the sample provider, not from assay-based typing. General study outcomes and caveats: The amount of clinical and demographic metadata varied by source and participant and was provided uncurated.

The immunoSEQ Assay, a bias-controlled multiplex PCR, was used to amplify TCRbeta CDR3 regions from genomic DNA. As for how the authors treated the data: Within the assay, amplification of reference gene primers was used to estimate how many nucleated cells each sample contained. To quantify the absolute abundance of each unique TCRbeta CDR3 rearrangement, sequence reads were collapsed and filtered. For each sample, productive Simpson clonality was calculated as the square root of Simpson's diversity index over productive rearrangements. TCRdb mirrors the immuneACCESS table, restricted to in-frame sequences. Some clones are absent from its copies; in checked studies, under half trace to an unresolved V gene, and the reason for the others is unknown. D and trimming come from the DNA, and the V and J calls and clone size come from that table. The sample profile shows hundreds of thousands of clones; around 90% of them were found once. The top ten clones comprise 1.2% of the sample.

Looking up the germline V gene yields CDR1 SNHLY and CDR2 FYNNEI. The CDR3 runs 14 residues from the cysteine to the phenylalanine. Only the CDR3 DNA is retained, 42 bases long and in frame from the first base. A distance of 10 bases separates the germline ends of V and J, which lose 5 bases and 0 bases respectively. Worth noting for this clone: Its binding antigen is unknown. Base quality data are lacking; no much larger clone is found one base away.

In the prospective study, participants were about 18 to 100 years old, resided in 24 geographic areas of the United States, and were enrolled through a virtual design. In the prospective study, participants were assigned to cohorts based on the clinical history participants reported in a screening survey and a study questionnaire. For ImmuneRACE Cohort 3, a participant was defined as recovered based on two consecutive negative NP/OP PCR tests, clearance by a healthcare professional, or resolution of symptoms. In the prospective study, whole blood, serum and a nasopharyngeal or oropharyngeal swab were collected from each participant by mobile phlebotomists. Participants in the prospective study had the option to provide additional blood draws and questionnaires over a roughly 2-month period. Before DNA extraction, blood samples from the prospective study were shipped at room temperature or frozen.

The sequencing sample was made of PBMCs or T cells enriched from blood (not recorded which). The sequence links TRBV2 to TRBJ2-5; TRBD1 is possibly the D segment (6 matching bases). This sequence originates from a young man who had recovered from COVID-19. The encoded CDR3 is CASSLTGYQETQYF. At the DNA level, the sequence is TGTGCCAGCAGTCTCACAGGGTACCAAGAGACCCAGTACTTC.